A single sample gave rise to the 17 T cell receptor beta chains below, sequenced in a study of blood T cell repertoires in COVID-19 (TCRdb year 2020). The receptor library was made with the immunoSEQ multiplex PCR assay. TCRdb limited this immuneACCESS table to in-frame rearrangements with V and J called. A share of clones is missing; checked studies link under half to unresolved V genes, and the rest is unexplained. Within this sample are roughly 150,000 clones, with approximately 87% of them counted one time only. Clones ranked in the top ten supply under 4.5% of the sample. What was sequenced was peripheral blood. The source is a woman in her 70s with acute or convalescent COVID-19.

The V call is TRBV6-6, the J call TRBJ1-5; perhaps TRBD1 as D (6 bases). In germline, CDR1 is MNHNY, CDR2 SVGAGI (reference sequence). Trimming removed 4 bases from V and 0 bases from J, with 13 bases in between. The CDR3 extends over 16 amino acids. CDR3 sequence (DNA): TGTGCCAGCAGTTTGGACAGCTCCTATAGCAATCAGCCCCAGCATTTT. Protein product: CASSLDSSYSNQPQHF.

This chain's CDR3 is CASSQDRPGQVSYEQYF. DNA of the CDR3: TGCGCCAGCAGCCAAGATAGGCCCGGACAGGTTTCCTACGAGCAGTACTTC. The chain combines TRBV4-1 with TRBJ2-7, with 7 bases matching TRBD1. The length of the CDR3 is 17 residues. CDR1 MGHRA and CDR2 YSYEKL come from the germline V gene. The J segment lost 1 base and the V segment lost 0 bases, leaving 9 bases of the junction unmatched.

This rearrangement joins TRBV3-1 (or the pseudogene TRBV3-2) to TRBJ1-6; tentative D call: TRBD1 (5 bases). Looked up from germline, CDR1 is LGHDT and CDR2 is YNNKEL (reference sequence). Trimming left V 0 bases short and J 0 bases short, with 27 bases between. The length of the CDR3 is 23 residues. CDR3 protein: CASSQDPLNQPPGINSYNSPLHF. CDR3 nucleotide sequence: TGTGCCAGCAGCCAAGATCCGCTAAACCAGCCGCCAGGGATCAACTCCTATAATTCACCCCTCCACTTT.

V is TRBV2 and J is TRBJ2-7; TRBD1 matches at 8 bases. CDR1 SNHLY and CDR2 FYNNEI come from the germline V gene. The CDR3 consists of 13 residues. Unmatched junction bases numbered 10, after V lost 8 bases and J lost 7 bases. The CDR3 is CASSGGRLTEQYF. The CDR3 DNA sequence: TGTGCCAGCTCAGGGGGCCGCCTCACGGAGCAGTACTTC. Supplemented by reference TRBV2 and TRBJ2-7, the full variable domain reads EPEVTQTPSHQVTQMGQEVILRCVPISNHLYFYWYRQILGQKVEFLVSFYNNEISEKSEIFDDQFSVERPDGSNFTLKIRSTKLEDSAMYFCASSGGRLTEQYFGPGTRLTVT.

The chain carries TRBV30 and TRBJ1-4; no firm D call. The germline gives CDR1 GTSNPN, CDR2 SVGIG (reference sequence). V was pared by 2 bases and J by 5 bases, with 9 bases between. The CDR3 is 13 amino acids. CDR3 DNA: TGTGCCTGGAGTATTACAGTGAATGAAAAACTGTTTTTT. Its protein product is CAWSITVNEKLFF. Filled out from reference TRBV30 and TRBJ1-4, the complete variable domain reads SQTIHQWPATLVQPVGSPLSLECTVEGTSNPNLYWYRQAAGRGLQLLFYSVGIGQISSEVPQNLSASRPQDRQFILSSKKLLLSDSGFYLCAWSITVNEKLFFGSGTQLSVL.

This clone was detected only a few times. The rearrangement links TRBV14 to TRBJ2-5, with 7 bases identical to TRBD1. The junction had 7 bases not matched to a gene; V was cut back by 4 bases and J by 2 bases. Germline values: CDR1 SGHDN, CDR2 FVKESK. The CDR3 runs 15 residues. CDR3 nucleotides: TGTGCCAGCAGCCGACGGGACAGCCTACAAGAGACCCAGTACTTC. Protein product: CASSRRDSLQETQYF.

This clone has just one count. The chain has TRBV21-1 and TRBJ2-7; the D call in the table, TRBD1, was not verified against the DNA. TRBV21-1 is marked as a pseudogene. This CDR3 region has 17 residues. The CDR3 spells CASSKPGQRYSSYEQYF. The CDR3 nucleotides read TGTGCCAGCAGCAAACCGGGACAGAGATATAGCTCCTACGAGCAGTACTTC.

This chain uses TRBV4-2 with TRBJ2-5; 15 bases match TRBD2. Germline values: CDR1 LGHNA, CDR2 YNFKEQ. CDR3 length equals 14 residues. After removal of 8 bases from V and 4 bases from J, the junction contained 2 bases not matched to a gene. CDR3 nucleotide sequence: TGTGCCAGCGGACTAGCGGGAGGGGGAGAGACCCAGTACTTC. This sequence encodes CASGLAGGGETQYF.

This CDR3 reads CASSIKGTGGVQPQHF. Written as DNA, the CDR3 is TGTGCCAGTAGTATAAAAGGGACAGGGGGCGTTCAGCCCCAGCATTTT. This chain joins TRBV19 and TRBJ1-5; the match to TRBD1 covers 12 bases. Germline trimming cut 2 bases from V and 6 bases from J; bases unmatched to any gene: 5. Germline values: CDR1 LNHDA, CDR2 SQIVND (reference sequence). The CDR3 sequence is 16 residues long.

CDR3: CASHPGGGAHYGYTF. CDR3 sequence (DNA): TGTGCCAGTCACCCTGGAGGCGGGGCCCACTATGGCTACACCTTC. The V call is TRBV19, the J call TRBJ1-2; D possibly corresponds to TRBD1 (5 bases). The CDR3 runs to 15 residues. Trimming removed 8 bases from V and 3 bases from J, with 19 bases in between. Germline CDR1 and CDR2: LNHDA and SQIVND (reference sequence).

This chain links TRBV7-2 with TRBJ2-1; tentatively, D is TRBD2 (5 bases). This CDR3 is built from 16 residues. With 1 base removed from V and 2 bases from J, the gap between germline ends came to 12 bases. In germline, CDR1 is SGHTA, CDR2 FQGNSA. CDR3 sequence: CASSLGTGGAYNEQFF. The CDR3 DNA reads TGTGCCAGCAGCTTAGGAACCGGAGGAGCCTACAATGAGCAGTTCTTC. Variable domain in full (rest from reference TRBV7-2 and TRBJ2-1): GAGVSQSPSNKVTEKGKDVELRCDPISGHTALYWYRQSLGQGLEFLIYFQGNSAPDKSGLPSDRFSAERTGGSVSTLTIQRTQQEDSAVYLCASSLGTGGAYNEQFFGPGTRLTVL.

The chain is built from TRBV5-1 and TRBJ2-2; TRBD1 is a possible D gene (7 bases). In germline, CDR1 is SGHRS, CDR2 YFSETQ. The CDR3 is 15 amino acids. Deletions cut 0 bases from V and 5 bases from J, with 11 bases between. The CDR3 reads CASSLEQGRTGELFF. CDR3 coding DNA: TGCGCCAGCAGCTTGGAACAGGGGAGGACCGGGGAGCTGTTTTTT.

This clone was seen just once. The chain employs TRBV7-9 and TRBJ2-7, with TRBD1 matching over 8 bases. The CDR3 sequence is 15 residues long. The junction had 5 bases not matched to a gene; V was cut back by 4 bases and J by 0 bases. Germline-derived CDR1 and CDR2 are SEHNR and FQNEAQ (reference sequence). The CDR3 coding sequence is TGTGCCAGCAGCTCGGAGACAGGGGCCTCCTACGAGCAGTACTTC. It codes for CASSSETGASYEQYF.

CDR3 coding DNA: TGTGCCAGCAGCCTCCAGGGGGTGAACACCGGGGAGCTGTTTTTT. Its protein product is CASSLQGVNTGELFF. This rearrangement joins TRBV2 to TRBJ2-2; 7 positions agree with TRBD1. The CDR3 runs 15 residues. Germline V gene data show CDR1 as SNHLY and CDR2 as FYNNEI. The junction had 5 bases not matched to a gene; V was cut back by 6 bases and J by 1 base.

The rearrangement uses TRBV18 and TRBJ1-1, with 11 bases aligning to TRBD1. The CDR3 length is 16 residues. Germline V CDR1 and CDR2: KGHSH, LQKENI. V gave up 2 bases and J gave up 0 bases; unmatched junction bases: 2. The CDR3 loop reads CASSPRTGGLNTEAFF. CDR3 DNA sequence: TGTGCCAGCTCACCAAGGACAGGGGGCTTGAACACTGAAGCTTTCTTT.

This chain uses TRBV19 with TRBJ1-1; D is ambiguous. This CDR3 spans 15 amino acids. V dropped 3 bases and J dropped 2 bases, with 13 bases sitting between them. CDR1 and CDR2 (germline): LNHDA, SQIVND (reference sequence). The CDR3 sequence: CASSMRARSNTEAFF. The CDR3 bases are TGTGCCAGTAGTATGAGGGCCAGGTCTAACACTGAAGCTTTCTTT.

This clone is a singleton in its sample. The J gene is TRBJ2-1, the V gene TRBV15; D is possibly TRBD1 (5 bases). Germline CDR1 and CDR2: LNHNV and YYDKDF (reference sequence). This CDR3 spans 13 amino acids. Trimming cost V 6 bases and J 6 bases, with 12 bases left between them. The CDR3 coding sequence is TGTGCCACCAGTGCCAGGGAAAGCAATGAGCAGTTCTTC. Translated, it gives CATSARESNEQFF.